Listed here is a single T cell receptor (beta chain). From germline, CDR1 is KGHDR and CDR2 SFDVKD. This CDR3 has 16 residues. V lost 9 bases and J lost 0; bases outside the gene matches: 10. The sample belongs to a study of blood T cell repertoires in COVID-19. About the research overall: Samples came from the United States, Italy and Spain, spanning acute and convalescent COVID-19. Sample material is recorded as cDNA or gDNA derived from T cells, B-cell-depleted T cells, or PBMCs.

Per the original data handling: For nucleated cells, counts were estimated from reference gene primer amplification. Data came from immunoSEQ multiplex PCR; TCRdb stores just in-frame clones and leaves some out. D and trimming were read from the DNA, whereas the V and J calls and clone size are those reported in that table. The sample lists some 80,000 clones; about four fifths were seen once. The receptor's source is a human donor in a cohort sampled during active COVID-19. The genes are TRBV24-1 and TRBJ2-3; 8 positions match TRBD2. The specimen sequenced was peripheral blood. The CDR3 here is CATSGGRKSSTDTQYF. The DNA of the CDR3 is TGTGCCACCTCGGGGGGGAGGAAATCTAGCACAGATACGCAGTATTTT.